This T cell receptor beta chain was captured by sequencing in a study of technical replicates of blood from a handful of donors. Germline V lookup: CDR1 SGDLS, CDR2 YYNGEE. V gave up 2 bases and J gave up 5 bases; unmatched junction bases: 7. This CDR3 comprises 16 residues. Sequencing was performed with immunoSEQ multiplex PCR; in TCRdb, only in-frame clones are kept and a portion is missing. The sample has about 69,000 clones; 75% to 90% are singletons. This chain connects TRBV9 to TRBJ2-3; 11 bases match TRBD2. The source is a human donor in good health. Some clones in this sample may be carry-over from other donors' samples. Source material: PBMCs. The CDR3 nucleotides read TGTGCCAGCAGCGTTAGCGGGAGGGCCGGGGGAGATACGCAGTATTTT. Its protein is CASSVSGRAGGDTQYF.